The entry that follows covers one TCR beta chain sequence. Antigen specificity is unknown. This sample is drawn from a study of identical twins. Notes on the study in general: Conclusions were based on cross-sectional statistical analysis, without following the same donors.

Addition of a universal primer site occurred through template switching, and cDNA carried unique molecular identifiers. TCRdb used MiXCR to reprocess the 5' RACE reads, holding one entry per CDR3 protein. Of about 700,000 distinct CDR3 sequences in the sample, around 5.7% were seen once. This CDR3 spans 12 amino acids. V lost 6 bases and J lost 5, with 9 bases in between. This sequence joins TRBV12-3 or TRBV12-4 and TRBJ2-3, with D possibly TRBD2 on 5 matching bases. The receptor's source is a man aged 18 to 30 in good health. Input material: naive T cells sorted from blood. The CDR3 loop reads CASSRLRDTQYF. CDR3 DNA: TGTGCCAGCAGCCGACTACGAGATACGCAGTATTTT.